This T cell receptor (beta chain) was identified in a study of glioma-infiltrating T cells. At the level of the study: Dexamethasone exposure before glioma surgery was limited to six or fewer days.

This clonotype was found many times. The CDR3 has 11 amino acids. V was clipped by 6 bases and J by 8 bases, with 8 bases between them. CDR1 MNHEY and CDR2 SMNVEV come from the germline V gene (reference sequence). The iRepertoire nested amplicon-rescue multiplex PCR amplified TCR alpha and beta CDR3s from RNA. From the multiplex PCR reads, TCRdb called clonotypes with MiXCR, one entry per CDR3 protein. The sample has about 380,000 distinct CDR3 sequences, 41% seen once. The TCR was taken from a human donor with low-grade glioma or glioblastoma, undergoing nonglioma brain surgery, or in good health (not recorded which). This chain uses TRBV27 with TRBJ2-1; D unresolved. The sequenced sample consisted of glioma tissue, nonneoplastic brain tissue, or PBMCs (not recorded which). CDR3 DNA: TGTGCCAGCAGGCTAGGCGATGAGCAGTTCTTC. This gives the protein CASRLGDEQFF.